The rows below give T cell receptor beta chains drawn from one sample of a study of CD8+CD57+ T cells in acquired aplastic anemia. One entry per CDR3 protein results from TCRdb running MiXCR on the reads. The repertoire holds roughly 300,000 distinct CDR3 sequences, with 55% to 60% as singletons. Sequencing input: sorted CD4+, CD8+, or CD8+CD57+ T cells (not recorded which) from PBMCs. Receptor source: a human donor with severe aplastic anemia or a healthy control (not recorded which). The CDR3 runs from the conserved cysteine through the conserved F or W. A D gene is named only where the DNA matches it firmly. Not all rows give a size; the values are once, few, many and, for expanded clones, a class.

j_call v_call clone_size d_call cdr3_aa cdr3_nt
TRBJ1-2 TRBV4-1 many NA CASSQDLTRSYGYTF TGCGCCAGCAGCCAAGATCTGACCAGATCCTATGGCTACACCTTC
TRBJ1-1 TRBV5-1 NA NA CASSPGGGGGEAFF TGCGCCAGCAGTCCTGGTGGGGGTGGTGGTGAAGCTTTCTTT
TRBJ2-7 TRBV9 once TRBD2 CASSVGSGDYEQYF TGTGCCAGCAGCGTGGGCAGCGGGGACTACGAGCAGTACTTC
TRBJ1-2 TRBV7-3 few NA CASSPRSQYGYTF TGTGCCAGCAGCCCGCGGAGCCAGTATGGCTACACCTTC
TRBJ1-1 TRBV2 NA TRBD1 CASRYPGQGLAPEAFF TGTGCCAGCAGATACCCGGGACAGGGTTTGGCCCCTGAAGCTTTCTTT
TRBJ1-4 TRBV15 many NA CATSRDVLGNANEKLFF TGTGCCACCAGCAGAGATGTTCTGGGGAATGCTAATGAAAAACTGTTTTTT
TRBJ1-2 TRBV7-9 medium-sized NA CASSLTGSVHYGYTF TGTGCCAGCAGCCTCACAGGGTCTGTTCACTATGGCTACACCTTC
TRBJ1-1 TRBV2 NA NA CASSEDWDTEAFF TGTGCCAGCAGTGAAGACTGGGATACTGAAGCTTTCTTT
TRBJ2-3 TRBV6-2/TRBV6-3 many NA CASSYSSEWDTQYF TGTGCCAGCAGTTACTCGTCAGAATGGGATACGCAGTATTTT
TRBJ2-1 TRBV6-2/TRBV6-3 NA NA CASRYIDSSYNEQFF TGTGCCAGCAGGTACATTGATAGCTCCTACAATGAGCAGTTCTTC
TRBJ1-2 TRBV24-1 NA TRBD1 CATSDSTGQDRNGYTF TGTGCCACCAGTGATTCTACGGGACAGGATCGTAATGGCTACACCTTC
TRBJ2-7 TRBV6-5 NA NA CASSEPLVQYF TGTGCCAGCAGTGAACCCCTCGTGCAGTACTTC
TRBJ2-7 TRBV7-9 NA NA CASSPDSFEQYF TGTGCCAGCAGCCCCGACAGTTTTGAGCAGTACTTC
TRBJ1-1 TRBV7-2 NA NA CASSFSVLEAFF TGTGCCAGCAGCTTTTCGGTTCTTGAAGCTTTCTTT
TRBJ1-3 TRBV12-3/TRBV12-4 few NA CASSGVGTIYF TGTGCCAGCAGTGGGGTGGGCACCATATATTTT
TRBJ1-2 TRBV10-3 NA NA CAITADGEEGCYTF TGTGCCATCACTGCGGACGGGGAGGAGGGATGCTACACCTTC
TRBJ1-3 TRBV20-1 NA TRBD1 CSATGGGGTIYF TGCAGTGCGACAGGGGGCGGTGGCACCATATATTTT
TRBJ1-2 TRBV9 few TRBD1 CASSPRDRAPDMNYGYTF TGTGCCAGCAGCCCCCGCGACAGGGCTCCGGACATGAACTATGGCTACACCTTC
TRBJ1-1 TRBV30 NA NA CAWSVEGSQAFF TGTGCCTGGAGTGTAGAGGGCAGCCAAGCTTTCTTT
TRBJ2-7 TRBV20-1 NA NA CSAFTRGRSSYEQYF TGCAGTGCTTTTACCCGGGGCCGGAGCTCCTACGAGCAGTACTTC
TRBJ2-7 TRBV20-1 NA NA CSAWDTQSSYEQYF TGCAGTGCTTGGGACACCCAAAGCTCCTACGAGCAGTACTTC
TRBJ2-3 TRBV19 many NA CASTPMGGTDTQYF TGTGCCAGTACCCCCATGGGGGGAACAGATACGCAGTATTTT
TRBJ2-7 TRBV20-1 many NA CSAREGNIYEQYF TGCAGTGCTAGAGAGGGGAACATCTACGAGCAGTACTTC
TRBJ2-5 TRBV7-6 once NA CASSGGGHQETQYF TGTGCCAGTAGTGGGGGGGGGCACCAAGAGACCCAGTACTTC
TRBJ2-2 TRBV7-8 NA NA CASSLLRETGELFF TGTGCCAGCAGCCTACTCAGGGAGACCGGGGAGCTGTTTTTT
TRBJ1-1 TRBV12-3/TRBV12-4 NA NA CASGLAGAGADTGAFF TGTGCCAGCGGTTTAGCGGGAGCGGGGGCGGACACTGGAGCTTTCTTT